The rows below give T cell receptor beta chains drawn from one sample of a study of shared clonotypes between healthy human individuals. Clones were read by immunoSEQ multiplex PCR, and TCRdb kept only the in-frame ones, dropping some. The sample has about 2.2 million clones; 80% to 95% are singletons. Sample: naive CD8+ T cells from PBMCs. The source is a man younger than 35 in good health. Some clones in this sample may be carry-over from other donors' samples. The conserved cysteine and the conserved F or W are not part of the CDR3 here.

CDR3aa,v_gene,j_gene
ASSSGLAYEQY,TRBV19,TRBJ2-7
ASSLVLGEGTDTQY,TRBV11-2,TRBJ2-3
ASSPGPGGGYT,TRBV7-9,TRBJ1-2
ASSFAVSGTEAF,TRBV28,TRBJ1-1
ASSGTRDRPTDTQY,TRBV9,TRBJ2-3
ASSWGYGGGSHEQY,TRBV7-8,TRBJ2-7
AISESHPGGDEQY,TRBV10-3,TRBJ2-7
ASSQELSTTLGDTQY,TRBV4-1,TRBJ2-3
ASSALLVGGGEYEQY,TRBV7-8,TRBJ2-7
ASSHSSSLSISYNEQF,TRBV9,TRBJ2-1
ASSLAYTASTDTQY,TRBV5-1,TRBJ2-3
ASSLRGKETQY,TRBV5-6,TRBJ2-5
ASSLQGPSASEQF,TRBV18,TRBJ2-1
ASSYTSGSSGELF,TRBV6-5,TRBJ2-2
ASSLDGHSSYEQY,TRBV9,TRBJ2-7
ASSGTEIHEQF,TRBV4-2,TRBJ2-1
ASSASSGTARGYT,TRBV9,TRBJ1-2
ASSLQGAQGNEQF,TRBV7-9,TRBJ2-1
ASNPPSGYGYT,TRBV6-6,TRBJ1-2
AYLQAVPGGTLH,TRBV30,TRBJ1-6
ASSSPVQGTADEQY,TRBV28,TRBJ2-7
ASSLGTWETQY,TRBV27,TRBJ2-5
ASSLFPAEGWDTQY,TRBV11-2,TRBJ2-3
ASSQEQATYEQY,TRBV4-1,-
ASREPGQSDNQPQH,TRBV28,TRBJ1-5
ASSFMGTGELF,TRBV5-6,TRBJ2-2
ASTTPWNNEQF,TRBV28,TRBJ2-1